These 30 T cell receptor beta chains share one sample of origin, sequenced in a study of T-cell reconstitution after alpha-beta-depleted transplantation in children. TCRbeta library construction was performed incorporating unique molecular identifiers. TCRdb redid the calling of the PCR reads with MiXCR, one entry per CDR3 protein. The top ten clones hold over 25% of a sample with around 960,000 distinct CDR3 sequences, about 30% of them seen once. The sample was PBMCs, mostly from graft donor cells, taken 360 days after TCRalphabeta/CD19-depleted stem cell transplant. These receptors all stem from a boy younger than two who had a stem cell transplant for SCID, so the T cells may come from the graft donor.

This clonotype was observed a few times. This chain's CDR3 is CASSSQGRATYEQYF. CDR3 coding DNA: TGTGCCAGCAGTTCCCAGGGGAGGGCCACCTACGAGCAGTACTTC. J is TRBJ2-7 and V is TRBV27; D might be TRBD2 (7 bases). Trimming stripped 4 bases from V and 2 bases from J, with 15 bases between. Germline V gene sequence: CDR1 MNHEY, CDR2 SMNVEV (reference sequence). This CDR3 contains 15 residues.

This chain joins TRBV12-3 or TRBV12-4 and TRBJ1-2, with 7 bases lining up with TRBD1. The CDR3 is 14 amino acids. V shed 5 bases and J 3 bases; nucleotides not matched to a gene: 6. The CDR3 is CASSIDRAYYGYTF. CDR3 bases: TGTGCCAGCAGTATAGACAGGGCATACTATGGCTACACCTTC.

This clonotype was picked up a small number of times. The gene calls are TRBV20-1 and TRBJ2-3; TRBD2 matches 8 bases. J lost 3 bases, V lost 3 bases, and 8 bases had no gene match. Germline lookup yields CDR1 DFQATT and CDR2 SNEGSKA (reference sequence). The CDR3 is 15 residues long. The CDR3 is CSASPGGSTTDTQYF. DNA for the CDR3: TGCAGTGCTAGCCCGGGGGGGTCGACAACAGATACGCAGTATTTT.

The CDR3 DNA follows: TGTGCCAGCAGCGTAGCGGGACAGGGAGGCTACGAGCAGTACTTC. It codes for CASSVAGQGGYEQYF. The chain links TRBV9 to TRBJ2-7; 9 bases match TRBD1. The J segment lost 3 bases and the V segment lost 0 bases, leaving 4 bases of the junction unmatched. This CDR3 region has 15 residues. Germline CDR1 reads SGDLS; CDR2 reads YYNGEE.

In DNA form, the CDR3 reads TGTGCCAGCAGACGTGGAGATGGCTACACCTTC. Translated: CASRRGDGYTF. This chain joins TRBV28 and TRBJ1-2; no reliable D call. Germline lookup yields CDR1 MDHEN and CDR2 SYDVKM. Trimming took off 6 bases at V and 6 bases at J, with 8 bases between the two ends. The CDR3 is 11 amino acids.

The rearrangement uses TRBV10-3 and TRBJ2-5, with D possibly called TRBD1 or TRBD2 (5 bases each). Trimming stripped 1 base from V and 0 bases from J, with 15 bases between. Germline lookup yields CDR1 ENHRY and CDR2 SYGVKD. CDR3 length: 17 amino acids. In nucleotides, the CDR3 is TGTGCCATCAGTGAGTTCCACTCGGGACCATACCAAGAGACCCAGTACTTC. Translation: CAISEFHSGPYQETQYF.

There are a few counts of this clonotype. The rearrangement uses TRBV2 and TRBJ2-2; D call uncertain. V was shortened by 1 base and J by 6 bases, with 12 bases between the two germline ends. This CDR3 is built from 15 residues. CDR1 and CDR2 from the germline V gene are SNHLY and FYNNEI. The CDR3, as DNA: TGTGCCAGCAGTGAAGGGGTTTTCCTACCCGGGGAGCTGTTTTTT. This encodes CASSEGVFLPGELFF.

In this sample, this clonotype turned up a few times. The chain links TRBV12-1 to TRBJ2-1; the table names TRBD2, a call not compared with the DNA. TRBV12-1 is deemed a pseudogene. The CDR3 covers 15 residues. Here the CDR3 reads CASSFWGGPQGEQFF. DNA of the CDR3: TGTGCCAGCAGCTTTTGGGGGGGCCCTCAAGGGGAGCAGTTCTTC.

The V and J genes are TRBV10-3 and TRBJ2-7, with D unclear. Trimming left V 2 bases short and J 0 bases short, with 14 bases between. Germline V gene sequence: CDR1 ENHRY, CDR2 SYGVKD. CDR3 length: 16 amino acids. The CDR3 nucleotides read TGTGCCATCAGTGAGGACCGTTGGGGTAGCTCCTACGAGCAGTACTTC. This gives the protein CAISEDRWGSSYEQYF.

J is TRBJ2-1 and V is TRBV7-6; 10 positions agree with TRBD2. This CDR3 has 16 residues. Germline lookup yields CDR1 SGHVS and CDR2 FNYEAQ. The trim removed 1 base at V and 5 bases at J, leaving 5 bases unmatched. As DNA, the CDR3 is TGTGCCAGCAGCTTAGGGTGGCTAGCGGGGGACAATGAGCAGTTCTTC. Protein sequence: CASSLGWLAGDNEQFF.

This clonotype showed up just once. This chain connects TRBV4-1 to TRBJ2-7; D not resolved. Germline CDR1 is MGHRA and CDR2 is YSYEKL. The V gene lost 4 bases and the J gene lost 1 base, with 11 bases spanning the gap. The length of the CDR3 is 14 residues. The CDR3 DNA is TGCGCCAGCAGCCGGCTGCTGTCATCCTACGAGCAGTACTTC. It specifies CASSRLLSSYEQYF.

The chain joins TRBV4-1 to TRBJ1-1, with a tentative D call TRBD1 (6 bases). Trimming removed 1 base at V and 1 base at J, with 25 bases between. This CDR3 comprises 20 residues. CDR1 is MGHRA, CDR2 YSYEKL, per germline. The CDR3 sequence: CASSQGVRGGAMISNTEAFF. The CDR3 DNA follows: TGCGCCAGCAGCCAAGGGGTGCGTGGGGGGGCGATGATTTCGAACACTGAAGCTTTCTTT.

This clonotype was seen repeatedly, ten times or more. The chain uses TRBV28 and TRBJ2-2, with TRBD1 matching 7 bases. This CDR3 contains 16 residues. Germline loops: CDR1 MDHEN, CDR2 SYDVKM. Trimming at V came to 4 bases and at J to 9 bases, leaving 14 bases not matched to a gene. The chain's CDR3 is CASSSPTTGRLWELFF. CDR3 sequence (DNA): TGTGCCAGCAGTTCCCCGACGACAGGGCGGTTGTGGGAGCTGTTTTTT.

The genes are TRBV7-3 and TRBJ2-1; 8 positions agree with TRBD1. The CDR3 contains 16 residues. The germline CDR1 and CDR2 sequences are SGHTA and FQGTGA. Trimming removed 5 bases from V and 4 bases from J; junction bases left unmatched: 10. The CDR3 spells CASSHSGQGIYNEQFF. The CDR3 DNA is TGTGCCAGCAGCCACTCCGGACAGGGAATTTACAATGAGCAGTTCTTC.

The rearrangement links TRBV6-6 to TRBJ1-2; 7 bases match TRBD1. The germline V gene has CDR1 MNHNY and CDR2 SVGAGI (reference sequence). CDR3 size: 13 residues. The trim removed 7 bases at V and 8 bases at J, leaving 10 bases unmatched. CDR3 amino acids: CASIADRVGGYTF. As DNA, the CDR3 is TGTGCCAGCATCGCAGACAGGGTCGGAGGCTACACCTTC.

V and J are TRBV20-1 and TRBJ2-1, with 8 bases that match TRBD2. V lost 0 bases to trimming and J lost 4 bases; unmatched junction nucleotides: 8. This CDR3 spans 16 amino acids. CDR1 and CDR2 from the germline V gene are DFQATT and SNEGSKA (reference sequence). The DNA of the CDR3 is TGCAGTGCTAGAGATCCGGCGGGGGGCAAATACAATGAGCAGTTCTTC. This encodes CSARDPAGGKYNEQFF.

The gene calls are TRBV20-1 and TRBJ1-5; 8 bases are shared with TRBD1. The CDR3 is made up of 14 amino acids. Germline assignment: CDR1 DFQATT and CDR2 SNEGSKA (reference sequence). V gave up 4 bases and J gave up 4 bases; unmatched junction bases: 6. CDR3 DNA: TGCAGTGCTACTGACAGGGGTTGGAATCAGCCCCAGCATTTT. Translating it yields CSATDRGWNQPQHF.

This sequence joins TRBV3-1 and TRBJ2-7; possibly TRBD2 for D (6 bases). Germline V gene data show CDR1 as LGHDT and CDR2 as YNNKEL (reference sequence). V lost 4 bases and J 3 bases, leaving 16 bases between the germline ends. This CDR3 comprises 15 residues. CDR3 region: CASSPSKDGSYEQYF. The CDR3 bases are TGTGCCAGCAGCCCCAGTAAGGACGGGAGCTACGAGCAGTACTTC.

This clonotype was counted between two and nine times. The chain uses TRBV29-1 and TRBJ2-2; D perhaps matches TRBD1 (6 bases). V lost 7 bases, J lost 1 base, and 13 bases lay in between. Germline CDR1 reads SQVTM; CDR2 reads ANQGSEA. CDR3 length equals 14 residues. For the CDR3, the DNA is TGCAGCGGTATCCGGGACAAGAACACCGGGGAGCTGTTTTTT. It specifies CSGIRDKNTGELFF.

This chain joins TRBV5-1 and TRBJ2-5; D perhaps matches TRBD2 (6 bases). CDR3 size: 15 residues. Trimming took off 5 bases at V and 4 bases at J, with 18 bases between the two ends. From germline, CDR1 is SGHRS and CDR2 YFSETQ. CDR3 loop: CASSNQGLGGETQYF. CDR3 DNA sequence: TGCGCCAGCAGTAACCAGGGACTGGGCGGAGAGACCCAGTACTTC.

The rearrangement joins TRBV4-1 to TRBJ2-2; 7 bases line up with TRBD1. Germline trimming cut 0 bases from V and 2 bases from J; bases unmatched to any gene: 6. Germline CDR1 is MGHRA and CDR2 is YSYEKL. The CDR3 spans 17 residues. The CDR3 bases are TGCGCCAGCAGCCAAGATAGGACAGGATTCAACACCGGGGAGCTGTTTTTT. Its translation: CASSQDRTGFNTGELFF.

The rearrangement uses TRBV12-3 or TRBV12-4 and TRBJ1-2; unclear D gene. The CDR3 runs to 12 residues. V was cut by 6 bases and J by 4 bases, with 9 bases left in between. CDR3 in amino acids: CASSHGPYGYTF. In DNA form, the CDR3 reads TGTGCCAGCAGCCACGGCCCCTATGGCTACACCTTC.

V usage is TRBV19 and J usage is TRBJ2-1; TRBD2 agrees at 7 bases. This CDR3 contains 14 residues. Germline CDR1 is LNHDA and CDR2 is SQIVND (reference sequence). The V segment lost 4 bases and the J segment 6 bases; nucleotides outside the gene matches: 6. The CDR3 DNA follows: TGTGCCAGTAGTAGGGAGGGTTCAGCCAATGAGCAGTTCTTC. It codes for CASSREGSANEQFF. The entire variable domain, with the rest obtained from reference TRBV19 and TRBJ2-1, is as follows: DGGITQSPKYLFRKEGQNVTLSCEQNLNHDAMYWYRQDPGQGLRLIYYSQIVNDFQKGDIAEGYSVSREKKESFPLTVTSAQKNPTAFYLCASSREGSANEQFFGPGTRLTVL.

V gene TRBV20-1 combines with J gene TRBJ1-5; the D gene is possibly TRBD1 (5 bases). CDR1 is DFQATT, CDR2 SNEGSKA, per germline (reference sequence). This CDR3 has 12 residues. V lost 4 bases, J lost 6 bases, and 10 bases lay in between. This CDR3 reads CSATSGGQPQHF. In DNA, the CDR3 is TGCAGTGCTACCAGTGGGGGTCAGCCCCAGCATTTT.

The V gene is TRBV5-1, the J gene TRBJ2-1; weak D call: TRBD2 (6 bases). CDR3 size: 15 residues. Germline lookup yields CDR1 SGHRS and CDR2 YFSETQ. Trimming removed 3 bases from V and 4 bases from J, with 14 bases in between. The CDR3 DNA is TGCGCCAGCAGCTACCGGGACTCGGAGTACAATGAGCAGTTCTTC. Translated, it gives CASSYRDSEYNEQFF.

This clonotype showed up just a few times. The genes are TRBV5-1 and TRBJ2-1, with 8 bases fitting TRBD2. The V and J ends lost 4 bases and 0 bases, in that order; junction bases with no gene match: 9. CDR3 length equals 17 residues. In germline, CDR1 is SGHRS, CDR2 YFSETQ. CDR3 nucleotide sequence: TGCGCCAGCAGCGAAAGCGGGGGCCGGAGCTCCTACAATGAGCAGTTCTTC. Its protein product is CASSESGGRSSYNEQFF.

This clonotype has a count of ten or more. The chain recombines TRBV5-1 with TRBJ2-1, with 7 positions matching TRBD1. Germline CDR1 reads SGHRS; CDR2 reads YFSETQ. CDR3 length: 16 amino acids. V lost 0 bases and J lost 0; bases outside the gene matches: 3. CDR3 nucleotides: TGCGCCAGCAGCTTGGGACAGGGCAGCTCCTACAATGAGCAGTTCTTC. Translated, it gives CASSLGQGSSYNEQFF. Looking up the rest from reference TRBV5-1 and TRBJ2-1 gives the full variable domain: KAGVTQTPRYLIKTRGQQVTLSCSPISGHRSVSWYQQTPGQGLQFLFEYFSETQRNKGNFPGRFSGRQFSNSRSEMNVSTLELGDSALYLCASSLGQGSSYNEQFFGPGTRLTVL.

The chain carries TRBV12-3 or TRBV12-4 and TRBJ2-5; 7 bases match TRBD1. This CDR3 spans 15 amino acids. J was trimmed by 3 bases and V by 4 bases; bases with no gene match: 8. In nucleotides, the CDR3 is TGTGCCAGCAGTTCAACAGGGGTGCCCGAAGAGACCCAGTACTTC. This encodes CASSSTGVPEETQYF.

The rearrangement uses TRBV12-3 or TRBV12-4 and TRBJ2-5; 9 bases map to TRBD2. The CDR3 contains 16 residues. With 4 bases clipped from V and 1 base from J, the junction kept 7 bases outside the gene matches. CDR3 in amino acids: CASSSQRGEFQETQYF. The CDR3 nucleotides are TGTGCCAGCAGTTCCCAGCGGGGGGAATTCCAAGAGACCCAGTACTTC.

The chain carries TRBV29-1 and TRBJ2-2, with 7 bases lining up with TRBD1. The germline gives CDR1 SQVTM, CDR2 ANQGSEA. V shed 0 bases and J 0 bases; nucleotides not matched to a gene: 4. The CDR3 length is 16 residues. CDR3 sequence reads: CSVEDPDRANTGELFF. CDR3 DNA: TGCAGCGTTGAAGACCCCGACAGGGCGAACACCGGGGAGCTGTTTTTT.